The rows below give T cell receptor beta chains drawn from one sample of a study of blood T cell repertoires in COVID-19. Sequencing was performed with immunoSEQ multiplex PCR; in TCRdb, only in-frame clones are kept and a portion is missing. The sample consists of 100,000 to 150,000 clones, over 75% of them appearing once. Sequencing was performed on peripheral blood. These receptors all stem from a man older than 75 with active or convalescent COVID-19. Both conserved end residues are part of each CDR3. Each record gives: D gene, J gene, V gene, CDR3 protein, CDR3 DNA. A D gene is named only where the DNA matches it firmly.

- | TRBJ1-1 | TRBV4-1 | CASSLAPNTEAFF | TGCGCCAGCAGCCTGGCCCCGAACACTGAAGCTTTCTTT
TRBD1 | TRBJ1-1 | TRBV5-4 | CASRPAGTDMNTEAFF | TGTGCCAGCAGGCCCGCCGGGACAGACATGAACACTGAAGCTTTCTTT
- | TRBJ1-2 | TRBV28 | CASSLSQTANYGYTF | TGTGCCAGCAGTTTATCGCAGACAGCTAACTATGGCTACACCTTC
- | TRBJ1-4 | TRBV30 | CAWSAGFGEKLFF | TGTGCCTGGAGTGCAGGGTTTGGTGAAAAACTGTTTTTT
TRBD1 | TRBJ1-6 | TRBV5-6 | CASSLGQGRFNSPLHF | TGTGCCAGCAGCTTGGGACAGGGGCGGTTCAATTCACCCCTCCACTTT
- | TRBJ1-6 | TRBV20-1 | CSASLPLGGSPLHF | TGCAGTGCTAGTCTGCCCCTCGGCGGTTCACCCCTCCACTTT
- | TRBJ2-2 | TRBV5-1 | CASSFGGGRSGAGELFF | TGCGCCAGCAGCTTCGGAGGAGGACGAAGTGGGGCCGGGGAGCTGTTTTTT
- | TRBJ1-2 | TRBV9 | CASSPSRRVGGYTF | TGTGCCAGCAGCCCGTCGCGGCGCGTCGGAGGCTACACCTTC
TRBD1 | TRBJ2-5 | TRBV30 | CAWGTGGRETQYF | TGTGCCTGGGGGACAGGGGGCCGAGAGACCCAGTACTTC
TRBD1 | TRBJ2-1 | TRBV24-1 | CATSDPKITGQGGNEQFF | TGTGCCACCAGTGACCCTAAAATAACGGGACAGGGCGGCAATGAGCAGTTCTTC
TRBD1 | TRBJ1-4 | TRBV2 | CASSPDTLDRDYEKLFF | TGTGCCAGCAGTCCCGATACCCTTGACAGGGATTATGAAAAACTGTTTTTT